This entry is about one T cell receptor beta chain. Clones were sequenced by immunoSEQ multiplex PCR, and TCRdb holds only the in-frame ones, with some missing. The profile shows some 48,000 clones, 70% to 80% of them singletons. The data stem from a study of OX40 agonist ivuxolimab in advanced cancers. The CDR3 consists of 17 residues. V lost 0 bases, J lost 1 base, and 8 bases stayed unmatched. The V gene's germline CDR1 is SGHKS and CDR2 YYEKEE (reference sequence). V gene TRBV5-5 combines with J gene TRBJ2-5; 8 bases align to TRBD2. This specimen was CD4+ or CD8+ T cells sorted from blood, taken in a trial of the OX40 agonist ivuxolimab. The TCR sequence derives from an adult with an advanced solid tumor such as melanoma, head and neck, liver or kidney cancer. CDR3 sequence reads: CASSLAGAGGPQETQYF. As DNA, the CDR3 is TGTGCCAGCAGCTTGGCCGGGGCGGGGGGCCCCCAAGAGACCCAGTACTTC.